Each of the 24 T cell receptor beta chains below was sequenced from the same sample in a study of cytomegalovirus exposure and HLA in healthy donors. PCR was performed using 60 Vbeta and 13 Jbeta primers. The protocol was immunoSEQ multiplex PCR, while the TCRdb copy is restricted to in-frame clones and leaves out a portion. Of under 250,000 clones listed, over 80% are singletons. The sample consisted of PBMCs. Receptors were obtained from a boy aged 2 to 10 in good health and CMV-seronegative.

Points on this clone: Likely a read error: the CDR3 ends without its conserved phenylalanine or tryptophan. The CDR3 spells CASSVEQGNSPLHL. The DNA for the CDR3 is TGTGCCAGCAGCGTAGAACAGGGGAATTCACCCCTCCACCTT. The rearrangement uses TRBV9 and TRBJ1-6, with 7 positions matching TRBD1. The CDR3 has 14 amino acids. Germline loops: CDR1 SGDLS, CDR2 YYNGEE. After removal of 0 bases from V and 7 bases from J, the junction contained 1 base not matched to a gene.

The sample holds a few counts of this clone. CDR3 in amino acids: CAWSVGEKLFF. The CDR3 coding sequence is TGTGCCTGGAGTGTGGGCGAAAAACTGTTTTTT. This rearrangement joins TRBV30 to TRBJ1-4; D is ambiguous. The V gene lost 0 bases and the J gene lost 8 bases, with 4 bases spanning the gap. This CDR3 region has 11 residues. Germline CDR1 is GTSNPN and CDR2 is SVGIG (reference sequence).

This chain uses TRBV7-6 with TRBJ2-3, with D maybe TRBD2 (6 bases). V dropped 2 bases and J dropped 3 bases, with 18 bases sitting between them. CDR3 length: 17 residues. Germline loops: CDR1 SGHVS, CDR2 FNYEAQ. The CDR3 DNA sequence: TGTGCCAGCAGCTTACAACCCGGGACTGTACCTACAGATACGCAGTATTTT. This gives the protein CASSLQPGTVPTDTQYF.

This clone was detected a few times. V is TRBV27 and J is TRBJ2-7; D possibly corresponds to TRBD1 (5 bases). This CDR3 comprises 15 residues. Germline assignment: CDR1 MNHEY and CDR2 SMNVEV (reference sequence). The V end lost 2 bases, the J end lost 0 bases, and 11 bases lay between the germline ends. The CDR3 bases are TGTGCCAGCAGTTTAAGTCCTCAGGGCTCCTACGAGCAGTACTTC. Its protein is CASSLSPQGSYEQYF.

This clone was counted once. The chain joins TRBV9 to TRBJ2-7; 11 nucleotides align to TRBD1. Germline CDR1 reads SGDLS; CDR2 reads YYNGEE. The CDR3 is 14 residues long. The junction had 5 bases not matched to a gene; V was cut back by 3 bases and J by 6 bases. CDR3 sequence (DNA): TGTGCCAGCAGCGGAAGGACAGGGGGCTCCGAGCAGTACTTC. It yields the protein CASSGRTGGSEQYF.

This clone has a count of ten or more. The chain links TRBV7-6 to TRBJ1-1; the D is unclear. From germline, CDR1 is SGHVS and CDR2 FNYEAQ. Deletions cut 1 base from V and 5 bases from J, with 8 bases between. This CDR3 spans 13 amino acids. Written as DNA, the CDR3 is TGTGCCAGCAGCTTAGGTACGAGGACTGAAGCTTTCTTT. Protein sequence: CASSLGTRTEAFF.

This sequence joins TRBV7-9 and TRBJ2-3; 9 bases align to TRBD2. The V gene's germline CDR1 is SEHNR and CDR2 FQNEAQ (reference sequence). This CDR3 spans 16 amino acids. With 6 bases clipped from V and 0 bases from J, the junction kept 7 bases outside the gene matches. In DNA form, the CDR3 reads TGTGCCAGCAGTCTCAGACTAGCGGCTAGCACAGATACGCAGTATTTT. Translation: CASSLRLAASTDTQYF.

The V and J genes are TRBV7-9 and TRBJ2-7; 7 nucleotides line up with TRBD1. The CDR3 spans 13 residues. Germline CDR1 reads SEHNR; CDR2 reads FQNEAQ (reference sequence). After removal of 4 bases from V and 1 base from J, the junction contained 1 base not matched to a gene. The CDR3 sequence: CASSSTGSYEQYF. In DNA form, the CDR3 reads TGTGCCAGCAGCTCGACAGGGTCCTACGAGCAGTACTTC.

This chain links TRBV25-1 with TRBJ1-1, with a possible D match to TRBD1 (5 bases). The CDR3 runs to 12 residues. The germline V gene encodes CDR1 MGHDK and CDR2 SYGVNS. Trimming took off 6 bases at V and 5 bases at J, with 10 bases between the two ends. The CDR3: CASSTGVTEAFF. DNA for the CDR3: TGTGCCAGCAGCACGGGGGTTACTGAAGCTTTCTTT. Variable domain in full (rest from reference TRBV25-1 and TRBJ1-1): EADIYQTPRYLVIGTGKKITLECSQTMGHDKMYWYQQDPGMELHLIHYSYGVNSTEKGDLSSESTVSRIRTEHFPLTLESARPSHTSQYLCASSTGVTEAFFGQGTRLTVV.

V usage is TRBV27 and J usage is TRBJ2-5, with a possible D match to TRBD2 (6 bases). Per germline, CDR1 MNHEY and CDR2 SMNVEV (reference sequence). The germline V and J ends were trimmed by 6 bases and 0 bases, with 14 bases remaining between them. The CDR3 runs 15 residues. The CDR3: CASSHGTEYQETQYF. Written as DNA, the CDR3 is TGTGCCAGCAGCCACGGGACTGAGTACCAAGAGACCCAGTACTTC.

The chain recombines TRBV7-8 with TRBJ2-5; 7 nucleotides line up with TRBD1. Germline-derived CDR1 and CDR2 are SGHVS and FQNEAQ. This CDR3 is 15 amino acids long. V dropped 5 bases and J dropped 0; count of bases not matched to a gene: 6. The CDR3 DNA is TGTGCCAGCAGCAGATGGGACAGCCACCAAGAGACCCAGTACTTC. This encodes CASSRWDSHQETQYF.

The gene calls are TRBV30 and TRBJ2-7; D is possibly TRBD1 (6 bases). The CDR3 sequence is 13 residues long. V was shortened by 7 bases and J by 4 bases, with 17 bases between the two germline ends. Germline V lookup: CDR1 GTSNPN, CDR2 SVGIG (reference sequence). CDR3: CASGTGIKYEQYF. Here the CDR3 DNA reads TGTGCCTCCGGTACAGGGATCAAGTACGAGCAGTACTTC.

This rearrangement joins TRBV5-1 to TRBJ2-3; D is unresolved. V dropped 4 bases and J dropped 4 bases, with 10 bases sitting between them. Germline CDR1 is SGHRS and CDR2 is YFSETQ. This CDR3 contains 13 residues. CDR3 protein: CASSLGSSDTQYF. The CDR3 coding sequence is TGCGCCAGCAGCCTAGGTTCCTCAGATACGCAGTATTTT.

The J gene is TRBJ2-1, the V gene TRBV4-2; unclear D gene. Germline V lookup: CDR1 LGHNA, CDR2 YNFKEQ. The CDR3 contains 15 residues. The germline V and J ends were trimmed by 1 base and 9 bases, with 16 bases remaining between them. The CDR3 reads CASSQVAVAVGEQFF. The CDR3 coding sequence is TGTGCCAGCAGCCAAGTGGCGGTCGCCGTGGGTGAGCAGTTCTTC.

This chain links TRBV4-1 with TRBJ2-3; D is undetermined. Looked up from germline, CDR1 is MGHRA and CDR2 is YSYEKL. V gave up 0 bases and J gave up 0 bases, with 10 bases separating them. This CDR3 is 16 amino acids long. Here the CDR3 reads CASSQELAASTDTQYF. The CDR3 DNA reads TGCGCCAGCAGCCAAGAACTGGCGGCTAGCACAGATACGCAGTATTTT.

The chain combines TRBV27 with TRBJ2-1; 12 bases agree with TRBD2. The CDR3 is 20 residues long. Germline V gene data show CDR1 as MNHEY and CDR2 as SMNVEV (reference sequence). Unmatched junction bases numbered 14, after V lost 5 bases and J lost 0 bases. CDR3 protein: CASSAIMTSGGSSSYNEQFF. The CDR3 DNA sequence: TGTGCCAGCAGTGCAATTATGACTAGCGGGGGCTCGAGCTCCTACAATGAGCAGTTCTTC.

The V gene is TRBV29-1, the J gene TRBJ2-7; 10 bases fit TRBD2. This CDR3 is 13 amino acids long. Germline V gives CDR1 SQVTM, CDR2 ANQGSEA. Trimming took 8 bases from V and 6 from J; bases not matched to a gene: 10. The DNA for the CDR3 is TGCAGCTCGGCGGCTAGCGGGAGTGCCGAGCAGTACTTC. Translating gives CSSAASGSAEQYF.

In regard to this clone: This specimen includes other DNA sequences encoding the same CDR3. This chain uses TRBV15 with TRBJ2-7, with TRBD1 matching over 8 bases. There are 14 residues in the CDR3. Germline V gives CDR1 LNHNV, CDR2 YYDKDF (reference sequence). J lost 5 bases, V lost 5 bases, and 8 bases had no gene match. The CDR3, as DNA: TGTGCCACCAGCTCGCGGACAGGGCGCGACGAGCAGTACTTC. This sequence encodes CATSSRTGRDEQYF.

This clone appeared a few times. The CDR3: CASRQVLNTEAFF. The CDR3 region has the DNA TGTGCCAGCAGACAGGTTTTGAACACTGAAGCTTTCTTT. The V and J genes are TRBV6-1 and TRBJ1-1; a weak D match, TRBD1 (5 bases). V lost 6 bases and J 0 bases, leaving 8 bases between the germline ends. This CDR3 is built from 13 residues. Germline V gene data show CDR1 as MNHNS and CDR2 as SASEGT.

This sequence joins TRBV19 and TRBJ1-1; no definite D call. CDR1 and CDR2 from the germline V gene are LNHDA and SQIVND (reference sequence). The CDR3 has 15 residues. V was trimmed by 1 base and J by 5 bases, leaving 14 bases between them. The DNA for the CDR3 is TGTGCCAGTAGTATAGCCTCCTCCACCAGGACTGAAGCTTTCTTT. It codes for CASSIASSTRTEAFF. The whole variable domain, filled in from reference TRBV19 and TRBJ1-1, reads DGGITQSPKYLFRKEGQNVTLSCEQNLNHDAMYWYRQDPGQGLRLIYYSQIVNDFQKGDIAEGYSVSREKKESFPLTVTSAQKNPTAFYLCASSIASSTRTEAFFGQGTRLTVV.

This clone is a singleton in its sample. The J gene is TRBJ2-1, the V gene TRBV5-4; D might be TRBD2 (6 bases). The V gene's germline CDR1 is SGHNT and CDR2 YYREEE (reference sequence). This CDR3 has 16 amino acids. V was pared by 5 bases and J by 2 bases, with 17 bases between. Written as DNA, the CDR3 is TGTGCCAGCAGGCCCTGGGGCGGGGAAACCTACAATGAGCAGTTCTTC. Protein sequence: CASRPWGGETYNEQFF.

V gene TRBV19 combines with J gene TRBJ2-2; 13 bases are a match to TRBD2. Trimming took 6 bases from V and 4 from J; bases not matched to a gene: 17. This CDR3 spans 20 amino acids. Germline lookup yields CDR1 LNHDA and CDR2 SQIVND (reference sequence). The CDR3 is CASSLTLITSGGAGTGELFF. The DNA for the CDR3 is TGTGCCAGTAGCCTCACCCTTATTACTAGCGGGGGGGCGGGCACCGGGGAGCTGTTTTTT.

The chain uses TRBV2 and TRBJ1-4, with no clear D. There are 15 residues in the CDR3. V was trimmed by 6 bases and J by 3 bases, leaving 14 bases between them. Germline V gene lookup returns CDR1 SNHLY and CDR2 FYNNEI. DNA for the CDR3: TGTGCCAGCAGGGTCGATCAGGCTGCTAATGAAAAACTGTTTTTT. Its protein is CASRVDQAANEKLFF.

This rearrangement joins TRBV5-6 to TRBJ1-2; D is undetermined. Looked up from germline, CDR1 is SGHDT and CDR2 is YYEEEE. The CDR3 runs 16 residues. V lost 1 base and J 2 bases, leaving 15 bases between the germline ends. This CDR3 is CASSLFRQKENYGYTF. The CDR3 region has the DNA TGTGCCAGCAGCTTGTTCCGGCAAAAGGAGAACTATGGCTACACCTTC. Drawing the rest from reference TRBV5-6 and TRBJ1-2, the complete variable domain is DAGVTQSPTHLIKTRGQQVTLRCSPKSGHDTVSWYQQALGQGPQFIFQYYEEEERQRGNFPDRFSGHQFPNYSSELNVNALLLGDSALYLCASSLFRQKENYGYTFGSGTRLTVV.